These T cell receptor beta chains were read from a single sample in a study of T-cell reconstitution after alpha-beta-depleted transplantation in children. TCRdb re-called the PCR reads through MiXCR, storing one row per CDR3 protein. The sample yields roughly 300,000 distinct CDR3 sequences, under 13% seen once. The sample in question was PBMCs from the stem cell graft donor, obtained from the stem cell graft. These receptors were collected from a human donor who donated a stem cell graft to a child with acute lymphoblastic leukemia. The CDR3 runs from the conserved cysteine through the conserved F or W. A D gene is named only where the DNA matches it firmly. Clone sizes are given selectively: once, few, many, or a class where the clone is expanded.

TRBV3-1	many	TRBJ2-1	TRBD2	TGTGCCAGCAGCCAAGGAGCGGGAGCCTTCAATGAGCAGTTCTTC	CASSQGAGAFNEQFF
TRBV29-1	many	TRBJ2-5	.	TGCAGCGTTGGAGGAGGGACCCAGTACTTC	CSVGGGTQYF
TRBV7-9	few	TRBJ2-7	.	TGTGCCAGCAGCTTAGGCTTCGGGGGCGCAGGATCCGAGCAGTACTTC	CASSLGFGGAGSEQYF
TRBV12-3/TRBV12-4	few	TRBJ2-1	TRBD2	TGTGCCAGCAGTCTCCGACAAAGCGGGAACAATGAGCAGTTCTTC	CASSLRQSGNNEQFF
TRBV20-1	.	TRBJ2-6	TRBD1	TGCAGTGCTAGAAGGACAGGGAGCGGGGCCAACGTCCTGACTTTC	CSARRTGSGANVLTF
TRBV20-1	.	TRBJ2-1	.	TGCAGTGCCGCCCTAGGCGGTGTGGGGAATGAGCAGTTCTTC	CSAALGGVGNEQFF
TRBV6-5	.	TRBJ1-2	.	TGTGCCAGCAGTTATGGGGGGAATCTCTATGGCTACACCTTC	CASSYGGNLYGYTF
TRBV5-1	many	TRBJ2-7	TRBD2	TGCGCCAGCAGCTTGGCCGCTAGCGGGGCATCCTACGAGCAGTACTTC	CASSLAASGASYEQYF
TRBV4-1	many	TRBJ2-7	TRBD1	TGCGCCAGCAGTGCAGGGGGCTACGAGCAGTACTTC	CASSAGGYEQYF
TRBV4-2	few	TRBJ2-1	.	TGTGCCAGCAGCCAAGGATTTTCCGGGGCCTCCTACAATGAGCAGTTCTTC	CASSQGFSGASYNEQFF
TRBV20-1	few	TRBJ2-3	.	TGCAGTGCCCCGGGACGGACAGATATCACAGATACGCAGTATTTT	CSAPGRTDITDTQYF
TRBV9	.	TRBJ2-7	.	TGTGCCAGCAGCGTAGGGTTCGGAGTATCCTACGAGCAGTACTTC	CASSVGFGVSYEQYF
TRBV7-8	.	TRBJ2-3	.	TGTGCCAGCTTGGCTAGCAGCACAGATACGCAGTATTTT	CASLASSTDTQYF
TRBV5-5	.	TRBJ2-7	TRBD1	TGTGCCAGCAGCTTGGCCGTCAGGGACAGCTCCTACGAGCAGTACTTC	CASSLAVRDSSYEQYF
TRBV12-3/TRBV12-4	once	TRBJ2-1	.	TGTGCCAGCAGTTTAGAATCGGCTATTAACTCCTACAATGAGCAGTTCTTC	CASSLESAINSYNEQFF
TRBV7-2	.	TRBJ2-3	.	TGTGCCAGCAGCTCCGACAGGCCAACTAGCACAGATACGCAGTATTTT	CASSSDRPTSTDTQYF
TRBV11-2	.	TRBJ1-6	.	TGTGCCAGCACTTTCGGACAGAGTACTTCACCCCTCCACTTT	CASTFGQSTSPLHF
TRBV5-6	.	TRBJ2-1	.	TGTGCCAGCAGCTTGGTTAGCGGCAGTCCCTACAATGAGCAGTTCTTC	CASSLVSGSPYNEQFF
TRBV29-1	.	TRBJ2-7	TRBD2	TGCAGCGTTGGGGAGGGAAACTACGAGCAGTACTTC	CSVGEGNYEQYF
TRBV6-2/TRBV6-3	many	TRBJ2-1	.	TGTGCCAGCAGTTACTTGGGCAATGAGCAGTTCTTC	CASSYLGNEQFF
TRBV12-3/TRBV12-4	many	TRBJ2-7	TRBD2	TGTGCCAGCAGTGTCGGCCTAGCGGATTACGAGCAGTACTTC	CASSVGLADYEQYF
TRBV5-1	many	TRBJ2-2	.	TGCGCCAGCAGCTTGGCCTGGGTAGCCGGGTATGAGACCGGGGAGCTGTTTTTT	CASSLAWVAGYETGELFF
TRBV24-1	few	TRBJ2-2	TRBD2	TGTGCCACCAGTGCCTTGGGACTAGACACCGGGGAGCTGTTTTTT	CATSALGLDTGELFF
TRBV12-3/TRBV12-4	.	TRBJ2-2	TRBD2	TGTGCCAGCAGTCTGCGGGAGTTCGCCGGGGAGCTGTTTTTT	CASSLREFAGELFF
TRBV7-9	many	TRBJ2-3	.	TGTGCCAGCAGCCCCCCCATCGAGGGGTCTCACACAGATACGCAGTATTTT	CASSPPIEGSHTDTQYF
TRBV11-2	few	TRBJ2-7	.	TGTGCCAGCAGCCCCCGGTGGCAGGGAAACTCCTACGAGCAGTACTTC	CASSPRWQGNSYEQYF
TRBV25-1	.	TRBJ2-1	TRBD2	TGTGCCAGCAGTGAACGGGCGGGAGGGCTGGGTAATGAGCAGTTCTTC	CASSERAGGLGNEQFF
TRBV5-1	.	TRBJ2-1	.	TGCGCCAGCAGCTTATCAGCGGAGGGTTACAATGAGCAGTTCTTC	CASSLSAEGYNEQFF
TRBV29-1	many	TRBJ2-7	.	TGCAGCGCCGAAGGGGACGCACTACCCTACGAGCAGTACTTC	CSAEGDALPYEQYF
TRBV4-2	.	TRBJ2-7	TRBD2	TGTGCCAGCAGCCAAGTGACTAGCGGGCTCTACGAGCAGTACTTC	CASSQVTSGLYEQYF
TRBV7-6	.	TRBJ2-7	.	TGTGCCAGCAGCTTAGCCGAGGGGTTCAGCTCCTACGAGCAGTACTTC	CASSLAEGFSSYEQYF
TRBV28	.	TRBJ2-5	.	TGTGCCAGCAGCGACCCGGAGCGGGAGACCCAGTACTTC	CASSDPERETQYF
TRBV11-1	.	TRBJ2-1	TRBD2	TGTGCCAGCAGCTTAGTGGGCGGGAGTGAATCGAGGTACAATGAGCAGTTCTTC	CASSLVGGSESRYNEQFF
TRBV28	few	TRBJ2-2	.	TGTGCCAGCAGTTTGAGCGGATACACCGGGGAGCTGTTTTTT	CASSLSGYTGELFF
TRBV5-1	few	TRBJ1-3	.	TGCGCCAGCAGCGACCCCCAGGGTGGAAACACCATATATTTT	CASSDPQGGNTIYF
TRBV7-2	.	TRBJ2-5	TRBD1	TGTGCCAGCAGCTCGACAGGGTACCAAGAGACCCAGTACTTC	CASSSTGYQETQYF
TRBV4-1	.	TRBJ2-1	TRBD2	TGCGCCGGCAGCCGGCAGAGCGGGAGGGCCGGAGAGCAGTTCTTC	CAGSRQSGRAGEQFF
TRBV6-2/TRBV6-3	few	TRBJ1-5	TRBD1	TGTGCCAGCAGTCCGGGACAGGGAAGTACCCAGCATTTT	CASSPGQGSTQHF
TRBV11-2	.	TRBJ2-2	.	TGTGCCAGCATCGTTGCCGGGGAGCTGTTTTTT	CASIVAGELFF
TRBV5-5	many	TRBJ2-3	.	TGTGCCAGCAGCCAGGTGGTGGTTAGCACAGATACGCAGTATTTT	CASSQVVVSTDTQYF
TRBV29-1	many	TRBJ2-3	.	TGCAGCGTTGGAGGCGGGTTGAGCACAGATACGCAGTATTTT	CSVGGGLSTDTQYF
TRBV29-1	many	TRBJ1-2	.	TGCAGCGCCTGGGCGGGGGCGGCCTATGGCTACACCTTC	CSAWAGAAYGYTF
TRBV5-1	.	TRBJ2-1	TRBD2	TGCGCCAGCAGCTGGGAGGGCCTCGGTGAGCAGTTCTTC	CASSWEGLGEQFF
TRBV20-1	many	TRBJ2-3	TRBD2	TGCAGTGCTCCCCCACGTAGCGGGCCTCAATATACGCAGTATTTT	CSAPPRSGPQYTQYF
TRBV7-6	many	TRBJ1-1	.	TGTGCCAGCAGCCGAACAGGCGGTGGTACTGAAGCTTTCTTT	CASSRTGGGTEAFF
TRBV20-1	.	TRBJ2-2	TRBD2	TGCAGTGCTAGAGATCTAGCGGGGACTAACACCGGGGAGCTGTTTTTT	CSARDLAGTNTGELFF
TRBV7-8	many	TRBJ1-2	.	TGTGCCAGCAGCTTAGGACCGGGACGCGCCGGCCTTGGCTACACCTTC	CASSLGPGRAGLGYTF
TRBV9	many	TRBJ2-7	TRBD2	TGTGCCAGCGGCCGGGACTATTCGGGCTACGAGCAGTACTTC	CASGRDYSGYEQYF